The subject of this entry is one T cell receptor beta chain. Trimming removed 4 bases from V and 4 bases from J, with 14 bases in between. CDR3 length: 14 amino acids. Looked up from germline, CDR1 is SNHLY and CDR2 is FYNNEI. Under the authors' procedure: Estimation of nucleated cell counts was performed using reference gene primer amplification. The repertoire was sequenced with immunoSEQ multiplex PCR; TCRdb's copy has only in-frame clones and lacks some. V and J calls and clone size are copied from that table; D and trimming were computed from the DNA. The profile shows about 210,000 clones, about four fifths of them singletons. The source of the sample is a study of blood T cell repertoires in COVID-19. The wider study: Samples representing acute and convalescent COVID-19 were sourced from the United States, Italy and Spain. In each case, the material was cDNA or gDNA derived from T cells, B-cell-depleted T cells, or PBMCs.

The chain employs TRBV2 and TRBJ2-7, with a weak D call TRBD2 (8 bases). This TCR was recovered from a woman between 45 and 60 years old with active or convalescent COVID-19. The sample consisted of peripheral blood. This CDR3 is CASSARGGQYEQYF. For the CDR3, the DNA is TGTGCCAGCAGTGCTCGGGGGGGACAGTACGAGCAGTACTTC.